The present TCR beta chain was sequenced within a study of glioma-infiltrating T cells. Overall study results and limits: Gliomas, especially low-grade, showed above-expected tissue-blood divergence; non-neoplastic patients showed below. Tissue and blood shared very few CDR3 sequences.

Amplification of TCR alpha and beta CDR3 regions from RNA used iRepertoire nested multiplex PCR. Tissue mRNA or PBMC total RNA, roughly 90-400 ng, went into one-step reverse transcription and amplification. TCRdb analysed the multiplex PCR reads with MiXCR anew, one entry per CDR3 protein. The sample holds approximately 88,000 distinct CDR3 sequences, about 25% seen once. V lost 6 bases to trimming and J lost 1 base, with 9 bases between them. The CDR3 runs 13 residues. In its sample, this clonotype was seen many times. Antigen unknown. The chain employs TRBV12-3 or TRBV12-4 and TRBJ1-1; weak D call: TRBD1 (6 bases). The sequence came from a human donor with low-grade glioma or glioblastoma, undergoing nonglioma brain surgery, or in good health (not recorded which). Sequenced material: glioma tissue, nonneoplastic brain tissue, or PBMCs (not recorded which). The CDR3: CASSPRGNTEAFF. CDR3 nucleotide sequence: TGTGCCAGCAGCCCCAGGGGGAACACTGAAGCTTTCTTT.